The sequence of this T cell receptor beta chain was determined in a study of T cell repertoires in cytomegalovirus infection. For the study at large: CMV infection and matching HLA type were both indicated by public TCR beta signatures.

This clonotype was seen a handful of times. Antigen unknown. Study outcomes and limitations: Cumulative public TCR beta family frequency identified carriers of CMV plus the relevant HLA. In two of eight donors, the top clonotype was HLA-C-restricted CMV-specific.

TCRdb reanalysed the reads using MiXCR and keeps one entry per CDR3 protein. This table holds about 890,000 distinct CDR3 sequences, less than 35% found once. This receptor was taken from a human donor in good health (CMV status not recorded). Some clones in this sample may be carry-over from other donors' samples. The input for sequencing was cultured CD8+ T cells from PBMCs, taken from culture after CMV antigen stimulation.

The CDR3 spells CASSLGPKNIQYF. CDR3 coding DNA: TGTGCCAGCAGTTTAGGACCCAAAAACATTCAGTACTTC. J is TRBJ2-4 and V is TRBV12-3 or TRBV12-4, with D uncertain. With 1 base removed from V and 2 bases from J, the gap between germline ends came to 3 bases. The CDR3 covers 13 residues.